A selection of T cell receptor beta chains follows, all from one sample in a study of blood T cell repertoires in COVID-19. Measured with immunoSEQ multiplex PCR; TCRdb has only the in-frame clones, and not every one. The sample yields over 25,000 clones, 84% seen once. Material for sequencing was peripheral blood. Every receptor here comes from a human donor in a cohort sampled during active COVID-19. CDR3s include the opening cysteine and the closing phenylalanine or tryptophan. A D gene is named only where the DNA matches it firmly. Not all rows give a size; the values are once, few, many and, for expanded clones, a class.

.	TRBJ1-1	TRBD1	TRBV11-2	TGTGCCAGCAGCTTAGTCAAGGGGGCCCACACTGAAGCTTTCTTT	CASSLVKGAHTEAFF
few	TRBJ1-2	.	TRBV3-1/TRBV3-2	TGTGCCAGCACGACAGGTCAAAATGGCTACACCTTC	CASTTGQNGYTF
.	TRBJ2-5	TRBD2	TRBV15	TGTGCCACCAGCAGAGTAACGTTGCGGGGGCAAGAGACCCAGTACTTC	CATSRVTLRGQETQYF
.	TRBJ1-4	.	TRBV7-8	TGTGCCAGCAGCTTAGGGTCTGGGCCTCAGGAAAAACTGTTTTTT	CASSLGSGPQEKLFF
.	TRBJ1-5	.	TRBV11-2	TGTGCCAGCAGCTTAGCCGGGGGGTCCAATCAGCCCCAGCATTTT	CASSLAGGSNQPQHF
.	TRBJ2-1	.	TRBV29-1	TGCAGCGTCTACGGGGTCAATGAGCAGTTCTTC	CSVYGVNEQFF
.	TRBJ2-7	.	TRBV6-1	TGTGCCAGCAGTGCGACAGGTCTCAGGGCTAGCGGTTCCTACGAGCAGTACTTC	CASSATGLRASGSYEQYF
once	TRBJ2-2	.	TRBV13	TGTGCCAGCAGCTTTCTCGGGGGGCGCAACGGGGAGCTGTTTTTT	CASSFLGGRNGELFF
.	TRBJ2-7	TRBD1	TRBV6-6	TGTGCCAGCAGTATACAGGGGCGCTCCTACGAGCAGTACTTC	CASSIQGRSYEQYF
.	TRBJ1-2	.	TRBV12-5	TGTGCTAGTGGACGCGCTAGGGGGGAGGGGAGTGGCTACACCTTC	CASGRARGEGSGYTF
.	TRBJ1-4	.	TRBV2	TGTGCCAGCCAGTCAGAGACTCGGGAAAAACTGTTTTTT	CASQSETREKLFF
.	TRBJ2-1	TRBD2	TRBV3-1/TRBV3-2	TGTGCCAGCAGTTCTAGCGGGGGGGCTAATGAGCAGTTCTTC	CASSSSGGANEQFF
once	TRBJ2-1	.	TRBV5-1	TGCGCCAGCAGCTTTGTGGAGGGTCAGGAGCAGTTCTTC	CASSFVEGQEQFF
.	TRBJ2-3	TRBD1	TRBV14	TGTGCCAGCAGCCGGGACAGGGGGACAGATACGCAGTATTTT	CASSRDRGTDTQYF
few	TRBJ1-1	.	TRBV28	TGTGCCAGCAGTCTCCGTGTTGACACTGAAGCTTTCTTT	CASSLRVDTEAFF
.	TRBJ1-6	.	TRBV7-2	TGTGCCAGCAGCTTTTTCGTTCGGGAACCCCTCCACTTT	CASSFFVREPLHF